This T cell receptor (beta chain) was captured in a study of T cell repertoires in cytomegalovirus infection. Overall study results and limits: Clonotype analysis showed dominance of the ex vivo response by HLA-C-restricted CMV-specific TCR beta clonotypes.

This clonotype was found many times. Its target is not known. In germline, CDR1 is SGHTA, CDR2 FQGNSA. The CDR3 length is 13 residues. Between the trimmed V and J ends, which lost 3 bases and 8 bases, there was a span of 11 bases. TCRdb itself ran the reads through MiXCR, one entry per CDR3 protein. Here the sample spans roughly 280,000 distinct CDR3 sequences, approximately 10% being singletons. The rearrangement uses TRBV7-2 and TRBJ2-4, with D tentatively TRBD2 (6 bases). This receptor was identified in a human donor in good health (CMV status not recorded). Some clones in this sample may be carry-over from other donors' samples. Sequences were obtained from PBMCs. This chain's CDR3 is CASSFRRGDIQYF. The CDR3 coding sequence is TGTGCCAGCAGCTTTCGCCGCGGGGACATTCAGTACTTC.